At least ten counts were recorded for the clone carrying this T cell receptor (beta chain). Its target is not known. This CDR3 spans 14 amino acids. CDR1 and CDR2 (germline): PRHDT, FYEKMQ (reference sequence). The J segment lost 6 bases and the V segment lost 4 bases, leaving 9 bases of the junction unmatched. This entry belongs to a study of neurological immune-mediated disorders. Study-level points and caveats: When the repertoires were grouped phylogenetically, those of 18 of the 34 multiple sclerosis patients came together in a single cluster of related CDR3 sequences, which points to a possible repertoire-level signature.

cDNA was made by 5'RACE with 10-nucleotide random UMIs. From the 5' RACE reads, TCRdb called clonotypes with MiXCR, one entry per CDR3 protein. The data contain some 60,000 distinct CDR3 sequences, under 5.5% of them singletons. The chain combines TRBV13 with TRBJ2-7; TRBD1 agrees at 7 bases. The origin of this receptor is a woman aged 45-59 years with multiple sclerosis. Sequenced input: PBMCs. As DNA, the CDR3 is TGTGCCAGCAGCTCCGACAGGGAGATCTCCGAGCAGTACTTC. Translating gives CASSSDREISEQYF.